The present TCR beta chain was sequenced within a study of Graves' ophthalmopathy and Graves' hyperthyroidism. The study's findings and limits: Cross-validated, the 13-signature model showed 87.88%/81.08% sensitivity/specificity, and 80%/75% in the test set. Most thyroid clonotypes with frequency above 0.001 were detected in blood too.

Establishment of the diagnosis relied upon clinical symptoms, serum thyroxine, TRAb, thyroid ultrasound and orbital computed tomography. It was from 10 ml of fresh peripheral blood that the PBMCs came. The CDR3 sequence is 15 residues long. Germline CDR1 reads SGHAT; CDR2 reads FQNNGV. Amplification targeted the TCR beta CDR3 regions, with RNA transcripts as the source material. The workflow started with a first-round RT-PCR run with HTBI primers and then moved on to a second-round multiplex PCR. MiXCR was run by TCRdb on the multiplex PCR reads, yielding one entry per CDR3 protein. The repertoire holds almost 750,000 distinct CDR3 sequences, with roughly two fifths as singletons. This clonotype has only one observation. The antigen remains undetermined. A much larger clone sits a single nucleotide away, making a read error possible.

The sequenced material came from peripheral blood. The sequence was collected from an adult man with Graves' ophthalmopathy. V gene TRBV11-2 combines with J gene TRBJ2-7; TRBD2 agrees at 10 bases. The CDR3 DNA reads as TGTGCCAGCAGCTTTGGACTAGCGGAGGCCTACGAGCAGTGCTTC. It is translated as CASSFGLAEAYEQCF.